This TCR beta chain is from a study of T-cell memory formation after mild COVID-19. On the study more broadly: TCR clusters showed largely donor specificity. Broader study findings: Nothing confirmed that second-wave clones peaking on day 37 were specific for SARS-CoV-2.

A remark on this clonotype: Its matching antigen is unknown.

Germline V gene lookup returns CDR1 SEHNR and CDR2 FQNEAQ (reference sequence). CDR3 length equals 17 residues. Between the trimmed V and J ends, which lost 5 bases and 1 base, there was a span of 19 bases. 5'RACE with constant-segment primers built TCRalpha and TCRbeta cDNA libraries with UMIs. In TCRdb, the 5' RACE reads were re-called with MiXCR into one record per CDR3 protein. Among a few hundred thousand distinct CDR3 sequences listed, around 30% were seen once. The chain uses TRBV7-9 and TRBJ2-3; D possibly corresponds to TRBD2 (5 bases). Sequenced input: PBMCs or a T cell subset sorted from them (not recorded which). The source is an adult woman who had mild COVID-19 (a few samples of this study predate the infection). Cell type and time point are not known. CDR3 sequence: CASSLPPRRVGTDTQYF. The CDR3 nucleotides read TGTGCCAGCAGCCTACCCCCCAGGCGGGTAGGCACAGATACGCAGTATTTT.